Below, 5 T cell receptor beta chains from the same sample are listed, as sequenced in a study of T cells in Graves' hyperthyroidism and ophthalmopathy. Regions amplified from RNA transcripts were the TCR beta CDR3 regions. The primer set for the first-round RT-PCR of the TCR CDR3 was HTBI. TCRdb independently ran MiXCR on the multiplex PCR reads; one entry per CDR3 protein. The sample shows a few hundred thousand distinct CDR3 sequences, 17% of them seen only once. The sample consisted of blood. Receptors were obtained from a young woman with Graves' ophthalmopathy.

The sample holds a few counts of this clonotype. The rearrangement uses TRBV30 and TRBJ1-2, with D possibly matching TRBD1 (6 bases). The germline V gene encodes CDR1 GTSNPN and CDR2 SVGIG (reference sequence). Trimming stripped 0 bases from V and 3 bases from J, with 8 bases between. The CDR3 spans 13 residues. The CDR3 protein is CAWSVQGYYGYTF. The CDR3 nucleotides are TGTGCCTGGAGTGTCCAGGGGTACTATGGCTACACCTTC.

This clonotype has at least ten counts. This chain uses TRBV6-5 with TRBJ1-1, with D unresolved. Germline values: CDR1 MNHEY, CDR2 SVGAGI. The CDR3 spans 12 residues. The ends were cut back, 1 base at V and 6 bases at J, with 6 bases in the middle. The CDR3: CASSYLGSEAFF. In DNA form, the CDR3 reads TGTGCCAGCAGTTACTTGGGTTCTGAAGCTTTCTTT.

J is TRBJ2-3 and V is TRBV30; 8 nucleotides line up with TRBD1. Germline loops: CDR1 GTSNPN, CDR2 SVGIG (reference sequence). The trim removed 0 bases at V and 2 bases at J, leaving 4 bases unmatched. The CDR3 spans 15 residues. CDR3 sequence reads: CAWSVTGGPTDTQYF. The CDR3 DNA sequence: TGTGCCTGGAGTGTAACAGGGGGACCCACAGATACGCAGTATTTT.

This clonotype came up a few times. The DNA is omitted, as the CDR3 cannot be located on it reliably, and the CDR3 follows TCRdb's listing. The J gene is TRBJ1-2, the V gene TRBV9; TRBD1, the D gene given by the table, was not confirmed from the DNA. Germline CDR1 is SGDLS and CDR2 is YYNGEE. The CDR3 is 14 residues long, ends included. CDR3 in amino acids: CASSVAGGTQSVTF.

This clonotype appeared once. Possible read error: a much larger clone is one base away. The chain combines TRBV11-2 with TRBJ2-7, with 16 bases aligning to TRBD2. The J call is doubtful: the DNA matches TRBJ2-1 better. From germline, CDR1 is SGHAT and CDR2 FQNNGV. The CDR3 runs 17 residues. This CDR3 reads CASSPGTSGGAGYEQFF. CDR3 DNA: TGTGCCAGCAGCCCTGGGACTAGCGGGGGGGCGGGTTACGAGCAGTTCTTC.